The entry that follows covers one T cell receptor (beta chain) sequence. The antigen is unknown. This record belongs to a study of shared clonotypes between healthy human individuals. Study-wide findings and caveats: Though the depth was large, rarefaction showed that sorted-subset sequencing was incomplete. Larger estimated richness was generally recorded for naive subsets relative to memory subsets.

The repertoire was sequenced with immunoSEQ multiplex PCR; TCRdb's copy has only in-frame clones and lacks some. The sample has just over 2,000,000 clones, about 94% seen once; the top ten hold roughly 1%. In the naive CD8 group, cells lacked CD45RO and were positively selected for CCR7, so terminally differentiated effector memory CD45RA+ cells were left out. All donors were healthy HIV-negative adults lacking recent acute infections or vaccinations. Material: naive CD8+ T cells sorted from blood. The source is a young man in good health.

The CDR3 region is CASSVDPSTEAFF. The CDR3 nucleotides are TGTGCCAGCAGCGTCGATCCCAGCACTGAAGCTTTCTTT. The chain combines TRBV9 with TRBJ1-1; D is ambiguous. The CDR3 contains 13 residues. Per germline, CDR1 SGDLS and CDR2 YYNGEE. Trimming left V 2 bases short and J 4 bases short, with 9 bases between.